The sequence of this T cell receptor (beta chain) was determined in a study of T cells after yellow fever vaccination. Study-level findings and limits: Reappearance after the booster was observed for most primary-vaccination clones (around 96% CD4, roughly 90% CD8). Of the clonotypes, a small share occurred in both CD4 and CD8 compartments.

V shed 8 bases and J shed 1 base, with 10 bases lying between them. Germline CDR1 WSHSY, CDR2 SAAADI. This CDR3 is 13 amino acids long. For this clonotype: The antigen is unknown.

TCRdb re-derived calls from the 5' RACE reads in MiXCR, one entry per CDR3 protein. The sample holds 400,000 or so distinct CDR3 sequences, about 19% seen once. J is TRBJ2-3 and V is TRBV10-2; D remains ambiguous. Material: PBMCs, obtained before the yellow fever booster vaccination. The source is a man aged 18 to 30 who received the YFV17D yellow fever vaccine. CDR3 DNA sequence: TGCGCCAGCTACGGGTTGGGCACAGATACGCAGTATTTT. Its translation: CASYGLGTDTQYF.